The present T cell receptor (beta chain) was sequenced within a study of T cell responses to AZD1222 COVID-19 vaccine. CDR3 size: 15 residues. The germline V and J ends were trimmed by 4 bases and 5 bases, with 17 bases remaining between them. The germline CDR1 and CDR2 sequences are LNHDA and SQIVND (reference sequence). TCRdb keeps only in-frame clones here, not all; method: immunoSEQ multiplex PCR. The sample holds roughly 150,000 clones, less than 95% seen once. The origin of this receptor is an adult in good health. The sample here was peripheral blood, taken on day 0 of AZD1222 vaccination. The chain carries TRBV19 and TRBJ1-1; D is perhaps TRBD1 (5 bases). The CDR3 region is CASSTPWQGETEAFF. In DNA, the CDR3 is TGTGCCAGTAGTACCCCCTGGCAGGGAGAGACTGAAGCTTTCTTT.